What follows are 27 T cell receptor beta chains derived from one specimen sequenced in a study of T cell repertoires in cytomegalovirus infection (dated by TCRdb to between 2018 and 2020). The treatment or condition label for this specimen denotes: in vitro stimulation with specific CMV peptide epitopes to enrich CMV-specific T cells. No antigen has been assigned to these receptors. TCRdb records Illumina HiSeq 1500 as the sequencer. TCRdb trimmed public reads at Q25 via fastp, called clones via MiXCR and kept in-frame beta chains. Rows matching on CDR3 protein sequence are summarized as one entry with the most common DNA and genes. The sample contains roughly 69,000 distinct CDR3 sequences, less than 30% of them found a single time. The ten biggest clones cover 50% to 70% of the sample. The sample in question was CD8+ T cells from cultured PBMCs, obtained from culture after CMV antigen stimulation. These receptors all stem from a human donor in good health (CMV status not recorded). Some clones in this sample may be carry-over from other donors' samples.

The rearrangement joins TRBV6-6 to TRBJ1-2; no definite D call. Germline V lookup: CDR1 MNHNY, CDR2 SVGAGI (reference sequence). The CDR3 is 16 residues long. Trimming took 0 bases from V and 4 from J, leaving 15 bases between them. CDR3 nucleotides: TGTGCCAGCAGTTACTCCGACATCCTCCTCAGCTATGGCTACACCTTC. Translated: CASSYSDILLSYGYTF.

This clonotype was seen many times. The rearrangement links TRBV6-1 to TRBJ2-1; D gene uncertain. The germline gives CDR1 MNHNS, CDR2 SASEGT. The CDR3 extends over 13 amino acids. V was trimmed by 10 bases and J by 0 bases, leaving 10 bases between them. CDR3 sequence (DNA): TGTGCCACCGCGAGGAGCTCCTACAATGAGCAGTTCTTC. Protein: CATARSSYNEQFF.

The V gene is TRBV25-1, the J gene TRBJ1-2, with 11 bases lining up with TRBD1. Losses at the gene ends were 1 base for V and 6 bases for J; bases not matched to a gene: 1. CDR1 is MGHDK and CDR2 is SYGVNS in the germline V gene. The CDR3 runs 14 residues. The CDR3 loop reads CASSELDRGHGYTF. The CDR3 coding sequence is TGTGCCAGCAGTGAATTGGACAGGGGGCATGGCTACACCTTC.

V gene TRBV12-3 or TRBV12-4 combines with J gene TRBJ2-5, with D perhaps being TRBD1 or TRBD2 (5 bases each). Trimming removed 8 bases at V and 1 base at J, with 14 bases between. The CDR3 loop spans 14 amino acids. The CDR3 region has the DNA TGTGCCAGCCGACTCGAGGGGTCCCAAGAGACCCAGTACTTC. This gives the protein CASRLEGSQETQYF.

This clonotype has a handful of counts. In nucleotides, the CDR3 is TGCGCCAGCAGCCAAGATGGAGGATCGACCCAGTACTTC. This encodes CASSQDGGSTQYF. The V and J genes are TRBV4-3 and TRBJ2-5; tentative D call: TRBD2 (5 bases). V lost 0 bases and J lost 7, with 9 bases in between. The CDR3 has 13 amino acids. Germline V lookup: CDR1 LGHNA, CDR2 YSLEER.

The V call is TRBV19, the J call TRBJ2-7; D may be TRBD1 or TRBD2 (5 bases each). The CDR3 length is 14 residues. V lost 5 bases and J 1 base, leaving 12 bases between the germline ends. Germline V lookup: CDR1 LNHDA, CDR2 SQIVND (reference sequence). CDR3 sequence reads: CASSPGTVSYEQYF. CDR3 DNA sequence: TGTGCCAGTAGTCCAGGGACGGTTTCCTACGAGCAGTACTTC.

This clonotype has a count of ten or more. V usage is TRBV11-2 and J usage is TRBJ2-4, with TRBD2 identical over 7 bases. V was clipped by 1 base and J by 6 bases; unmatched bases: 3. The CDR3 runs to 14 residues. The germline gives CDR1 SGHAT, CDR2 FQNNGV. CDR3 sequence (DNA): TGTGCCAGCAGCTTAGCGCGCGGGAGAAACATTCAGTACTTC. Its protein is CASSLARGRNIQYF.

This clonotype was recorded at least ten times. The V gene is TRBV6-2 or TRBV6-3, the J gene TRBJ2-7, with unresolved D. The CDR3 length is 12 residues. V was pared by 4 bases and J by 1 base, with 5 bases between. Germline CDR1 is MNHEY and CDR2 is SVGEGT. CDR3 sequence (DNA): TGTGCCAGCAGTTCACATTCCTACGAGCAGTACTTC. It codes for CASSSHSYEQYF.

CDR3 in amino acids: CASTKGLAGGDRQFF. CDR3 nucleotides: TGTGCCAGCACTAAGGGCCTAGCGGGGGGGGATCGTCAGTTCTTC. The chain has TRBV9 and TRBJ2-1; TRBD2 aligns across 12 bases. Trimming cost V 6 bases and J 13 bases; bases outside gene matches: 14. CDR1 and CDR2 from the germline V gene are SGDLS and YYNGEE. CDR3 size: 15 residues.

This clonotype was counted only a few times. This CDR3 reads CASSGRQGIMAEAFF. The CDR3 DNA reads TGTGCCAGCAGCGGGCGCCAGGGCATAATGGCTGAAGCTTTCTTT. V and J are TRBV11-3 and TRBJ1-1; a weak D match, TRBD1 (5 bases). The CDR3 extends over 15 amino acids. Germline V gene sequence: CDR1 SGHNT, CDR2 YENEEA. V lost 5 bases, J lost 6 bases, and 19 bases lay in between.

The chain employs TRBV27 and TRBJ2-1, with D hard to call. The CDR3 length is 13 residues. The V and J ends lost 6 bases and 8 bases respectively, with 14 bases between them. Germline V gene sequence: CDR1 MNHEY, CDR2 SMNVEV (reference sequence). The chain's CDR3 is CASRVLGSDEQFF. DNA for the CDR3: TGTGCCAGCAGGGTGCTGGGGTCCGATGAGCAGTTCTTC.

CDR3 nucleotides: TGTGCCAGCAGCTTAACCGGGACAGGGGGTGAGCAGTTCTTC. Its translation: CASSLTGTGGEQFF. This sequence joins TRBV7-3 and TRBJ2-1, with 11 bases that match TRBD1. This CDR3 spans 14 amino acids. The germline gives CDR1 SGHTA, CDR2 FQGTGA. Trimming took 0 bases from V and 9 from J; bases not matched to a gene: 1.

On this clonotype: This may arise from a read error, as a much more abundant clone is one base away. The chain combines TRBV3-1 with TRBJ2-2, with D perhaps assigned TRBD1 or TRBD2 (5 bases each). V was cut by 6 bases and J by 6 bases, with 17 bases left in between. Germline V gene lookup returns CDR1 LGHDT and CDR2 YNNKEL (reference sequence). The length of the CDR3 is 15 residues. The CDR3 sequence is CASRETGAGSGELFF. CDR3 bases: TGTGCCAGCAGGGAGACCGGGGCTGGGTCCGGGGAGCTGTTTTTT.

CDR3 DNA sequence: TGTGCCAGCAGCTCCCCGGGAGATAACACCGGGGAGCTGTTTTTT. As protein: CASSSPGDNTGELFF. V and J are TRBV7-3 and TRBJ2-2; D possibly corresponds to TRBD2 (6 bases). V lost 4 bases and J lost 2, with 11 bases in between. The CDR3 spans 15 residues. CDR1 SGHTA and CDR2 FQGTGA come from the germline V gene.

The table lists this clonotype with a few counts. The CDR3 coding sequence is TGCGCCAGCAGCCAAGATTTAGGGGCAGCGGGCTACGAGCAGTACTTC. Translating it yields CASSQDLGAAGYEQYF. The J gene is TRBJ2-7, the V gene TRBV4-3; maybe TRBD2 (6 bases). V lost 0 bases, J lost 3 bases, and 15 bases lay in between. Germline V lookup: CDR1 LGHNA, CDR2 YSLEER. This CDR3 contains 16 residues.

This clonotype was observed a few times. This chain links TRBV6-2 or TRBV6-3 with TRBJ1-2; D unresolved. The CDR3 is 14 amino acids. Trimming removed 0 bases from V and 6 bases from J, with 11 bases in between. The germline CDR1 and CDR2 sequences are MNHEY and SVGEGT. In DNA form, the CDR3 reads TGTGCCAGCAGTTACTCGTGGTTTCAGGATGGCTACACCTTC. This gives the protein CASSYSWFQDGYTF.

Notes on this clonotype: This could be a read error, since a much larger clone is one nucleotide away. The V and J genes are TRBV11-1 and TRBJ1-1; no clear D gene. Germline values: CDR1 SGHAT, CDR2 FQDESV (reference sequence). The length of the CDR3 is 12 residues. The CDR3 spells CASGPWATEALF. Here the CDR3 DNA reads TGTGCCAGCGGACCTTGGGCCACTGAAGCTCTCTTT.

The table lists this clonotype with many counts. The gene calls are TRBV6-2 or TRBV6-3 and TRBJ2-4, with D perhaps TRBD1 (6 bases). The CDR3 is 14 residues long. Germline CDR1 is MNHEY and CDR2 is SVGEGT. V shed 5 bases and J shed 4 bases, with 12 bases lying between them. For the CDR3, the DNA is TGTGCCAGCAGTCCGGACAGAGTTAAAAACATTCAGTACTTC. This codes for CASSPDRVKNIQYF.

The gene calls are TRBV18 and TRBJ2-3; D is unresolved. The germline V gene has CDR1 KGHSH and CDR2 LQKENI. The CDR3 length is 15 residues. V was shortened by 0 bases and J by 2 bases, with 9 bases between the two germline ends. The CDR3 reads CASSPPTSITDTQYF. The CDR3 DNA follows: TGTGCCAGCTCACCACCGACTTCAATCACAGATACGCAGTATTTT.

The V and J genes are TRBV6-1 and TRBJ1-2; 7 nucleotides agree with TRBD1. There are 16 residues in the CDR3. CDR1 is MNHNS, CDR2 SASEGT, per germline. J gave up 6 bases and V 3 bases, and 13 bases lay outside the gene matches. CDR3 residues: CASSDSPQGRTDGYTF. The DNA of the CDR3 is TGTGCCAGCAGTGATAGCCCACAGGGGAGAACAGATGGCTACACCTTC.

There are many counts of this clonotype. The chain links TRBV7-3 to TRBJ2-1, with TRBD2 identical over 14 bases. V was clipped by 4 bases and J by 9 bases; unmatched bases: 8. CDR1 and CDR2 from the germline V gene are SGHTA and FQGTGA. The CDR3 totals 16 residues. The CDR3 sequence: CASSSSGTSGGFEQFF. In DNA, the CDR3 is TGTGCCAGCAGCTCTTCCGGGACTAGCGGGGGCTTTGAGCAGTTCTTC. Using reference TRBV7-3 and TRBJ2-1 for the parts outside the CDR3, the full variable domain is GAGVSQTPSNKVTEKGKYVELRCDPISGHTALYWYRQSLGQGPEFLIYFQGTGAADDSGLPNDRFFAVRPEGSVSTLKIQRTERGDSAVYLCASSSSGTSGGFEQFFGPGTRLTVL.

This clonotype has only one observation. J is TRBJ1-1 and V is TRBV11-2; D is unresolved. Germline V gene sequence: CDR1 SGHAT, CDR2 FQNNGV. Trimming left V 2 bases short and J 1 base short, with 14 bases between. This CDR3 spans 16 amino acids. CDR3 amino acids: CASSLNTGPRNTEAFF. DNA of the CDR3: TGTGCCAGCAGCTTAAATACCGGACCTCGGAACACTGAAGCTTTCTTT.

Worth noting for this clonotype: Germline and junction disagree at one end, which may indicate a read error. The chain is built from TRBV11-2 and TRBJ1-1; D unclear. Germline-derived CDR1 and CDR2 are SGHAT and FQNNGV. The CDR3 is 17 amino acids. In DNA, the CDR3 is TGTACCAGCAGCCCACCCCGAGGCAACTACATGAACACTGAAGCTTTCTTT. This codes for CTSSPPRGNYMNTEAFF.

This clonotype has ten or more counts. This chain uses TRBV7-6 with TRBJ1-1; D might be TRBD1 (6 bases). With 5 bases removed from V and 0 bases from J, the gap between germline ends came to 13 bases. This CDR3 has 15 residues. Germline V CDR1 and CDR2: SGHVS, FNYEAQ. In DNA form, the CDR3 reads TGTGCCAGCAGCGCGGAGGACAGACTGAACACTGAAGCTTTCTTT. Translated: CASSAEDRLNTEAFF. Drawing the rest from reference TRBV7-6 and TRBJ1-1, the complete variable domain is GAGVSQSPRYKVTKRGQDVALRCDPISGHVSLYWYRQALGQGPEFLTYFNYEAQQDKSGLPNDRFSAERPEGSISTLTIQRTEQRDSAMYRCASSAEDRLNTEAFFGQGTRLTVV.

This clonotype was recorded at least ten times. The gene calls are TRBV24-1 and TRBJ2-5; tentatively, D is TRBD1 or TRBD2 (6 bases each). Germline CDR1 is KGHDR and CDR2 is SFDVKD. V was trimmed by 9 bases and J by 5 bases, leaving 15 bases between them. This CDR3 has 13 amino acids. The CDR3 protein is CATADGGQETQYF. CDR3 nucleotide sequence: TGTGCCACCGCCGATGGGGGGCAGGAGACCCAGTACTTC.

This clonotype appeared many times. The DNA of the CDR3 is TGTGCCAGCAGTATAGGACAGATCGACACTGAAGCTTTCTTT. Its translation: CASSIGQIDTEAFF. The chain is built from TRBV12-3 or TRBV12-4 and TRBJ1-1; a possible D gene is TRBD1 (6 bases). V was clipped by 5 bases and J by 3 bases, with 13 bases between them. The CDR3 totals 14 residues.

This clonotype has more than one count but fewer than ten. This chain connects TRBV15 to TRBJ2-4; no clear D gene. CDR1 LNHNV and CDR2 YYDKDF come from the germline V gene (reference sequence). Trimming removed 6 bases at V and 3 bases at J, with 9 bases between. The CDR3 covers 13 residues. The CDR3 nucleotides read TGTGCCACCAGTCCGGATCGCAAAAACATTCAGTACTTC. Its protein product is CATSPDRKNIQYF.